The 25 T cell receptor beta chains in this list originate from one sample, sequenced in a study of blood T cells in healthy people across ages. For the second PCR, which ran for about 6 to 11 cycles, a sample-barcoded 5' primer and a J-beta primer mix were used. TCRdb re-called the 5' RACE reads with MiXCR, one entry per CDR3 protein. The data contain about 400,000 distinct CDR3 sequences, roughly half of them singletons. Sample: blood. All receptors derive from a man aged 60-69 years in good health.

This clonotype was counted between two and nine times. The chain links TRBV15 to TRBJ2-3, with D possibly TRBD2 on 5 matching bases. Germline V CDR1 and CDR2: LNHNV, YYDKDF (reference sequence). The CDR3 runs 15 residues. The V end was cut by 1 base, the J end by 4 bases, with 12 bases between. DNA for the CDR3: TGTGCCACCAGCAGAGGAGAGGGAGACGCAGATACGCAGTATTTT. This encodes CATSRGEGDADTQYF.

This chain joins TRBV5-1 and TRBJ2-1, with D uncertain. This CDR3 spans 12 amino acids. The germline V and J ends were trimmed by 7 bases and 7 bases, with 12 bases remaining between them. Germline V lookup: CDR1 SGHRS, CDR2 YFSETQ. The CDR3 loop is CASVDTGNEQFF. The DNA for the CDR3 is TGCGCCAGCGTAGATACCGGTAATGAGCAGTTCTTC.

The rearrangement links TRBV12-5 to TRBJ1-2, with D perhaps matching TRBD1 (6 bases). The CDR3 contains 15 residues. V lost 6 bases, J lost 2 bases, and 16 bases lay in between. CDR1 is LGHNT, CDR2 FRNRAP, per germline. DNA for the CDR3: TGTGCTAGTGGATGGGCAGGGGTGGGGAACTATGGCTACACCTTC. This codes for CASGWAGVGNYGYTF.

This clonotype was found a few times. This CDR3 reads CAWRLAGGPDTQYF. CDR3 bases: TGTGCCTGGAGGCTAGCGGGAGGGCCAGATACGCAGTATTTT. The rearrangement uses TRBV30 and TRBJ2-3; TRBD2 aligns across 12 bases. CDR3 length: 14 amino acids. The germline V gene has CDR1 GTSNPN and CDR2 SVGIG (reference sequence). Trimming cost V 3 bases and J 4 bases; bases outside gene matches: 2.

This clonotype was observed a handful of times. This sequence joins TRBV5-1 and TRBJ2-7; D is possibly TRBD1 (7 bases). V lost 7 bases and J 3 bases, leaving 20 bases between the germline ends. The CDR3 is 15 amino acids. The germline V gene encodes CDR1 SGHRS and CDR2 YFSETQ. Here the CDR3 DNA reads TGCGCCAGCTCCAGGGGGGCCGGACGGAACTACGAGCAGTACTTC. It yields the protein CASSRGAGRNYEQYF.

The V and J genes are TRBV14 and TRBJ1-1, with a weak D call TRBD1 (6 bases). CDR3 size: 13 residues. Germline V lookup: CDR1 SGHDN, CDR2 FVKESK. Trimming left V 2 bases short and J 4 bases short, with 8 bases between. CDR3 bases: TGTGCCAGCAGCCAATTCAGGGGCACTGAAGCTTTCTTT. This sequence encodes CASSQFRGTEAFF. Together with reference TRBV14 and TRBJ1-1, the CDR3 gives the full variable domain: EAGVTQFPSHSVIEKGQTVTLRCDPISGHDNLYWYRRVMGKEIKFLLHFVKESKQDESGMPNNRFLAERTGGTYSTLKVQPAELEDSGVYFCASSQFRGTEAFFGQGTRLTVV.

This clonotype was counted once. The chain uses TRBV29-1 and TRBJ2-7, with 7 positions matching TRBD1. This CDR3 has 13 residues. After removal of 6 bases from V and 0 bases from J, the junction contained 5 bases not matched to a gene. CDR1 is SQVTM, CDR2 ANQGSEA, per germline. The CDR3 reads CSVSTGTSYEQYF. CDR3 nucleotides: TGCAGCGTATCGACAGGGACCTCCTACGAGCAGTACTTC.

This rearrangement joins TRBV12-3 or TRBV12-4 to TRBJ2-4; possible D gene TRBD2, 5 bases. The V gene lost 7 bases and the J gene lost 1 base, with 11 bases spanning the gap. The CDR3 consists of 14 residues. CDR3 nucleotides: TGTGCCAGCAACCTAGGCGGGGCCAAAAACATTCAGTACTTC. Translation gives CASNLGGAKNIQYF.

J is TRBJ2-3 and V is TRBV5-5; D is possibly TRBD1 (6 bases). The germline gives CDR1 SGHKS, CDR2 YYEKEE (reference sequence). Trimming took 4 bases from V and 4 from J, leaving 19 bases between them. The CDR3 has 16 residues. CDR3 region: CASSLLDRFRADTQYF. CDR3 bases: TGTGCCAGCAGCCTCCTAGACAGGTTCAGGGCAGATACGCAGTATTTT.

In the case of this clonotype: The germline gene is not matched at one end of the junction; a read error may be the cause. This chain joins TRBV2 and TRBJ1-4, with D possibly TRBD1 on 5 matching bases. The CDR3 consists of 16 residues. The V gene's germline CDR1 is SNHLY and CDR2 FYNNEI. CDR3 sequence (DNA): TGTGCCAGCAGTGAAGCGCGAGTTGGGGCTAATGAAAGACTGTTTTTT. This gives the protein CASSEARVGANERLFF.

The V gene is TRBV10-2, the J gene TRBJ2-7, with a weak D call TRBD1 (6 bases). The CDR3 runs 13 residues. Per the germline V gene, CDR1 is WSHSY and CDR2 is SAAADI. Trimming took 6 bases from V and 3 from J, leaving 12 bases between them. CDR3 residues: CASSTGMGYEQYF. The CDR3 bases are TGCGCCAGCAGCACAGGGATGGGCTACGAGCAGTACTTC.

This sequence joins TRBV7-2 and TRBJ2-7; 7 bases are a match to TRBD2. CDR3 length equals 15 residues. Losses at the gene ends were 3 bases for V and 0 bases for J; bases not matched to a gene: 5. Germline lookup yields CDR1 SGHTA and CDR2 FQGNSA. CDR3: CASSLGGRVSYEQYF. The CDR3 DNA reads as TGTGCCAGCAGCTTGGGAGGGAGGGTCTCCTACGAGCAGTACTTC.

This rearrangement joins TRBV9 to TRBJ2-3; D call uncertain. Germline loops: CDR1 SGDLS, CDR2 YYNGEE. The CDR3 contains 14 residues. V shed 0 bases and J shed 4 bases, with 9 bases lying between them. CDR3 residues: CASSVGRHPDTQYF. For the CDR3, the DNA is TGTGCCAGCAGCGTAGGTCGTCATCCAGATACGCAGTATTTT.

CDR3 DNA: TGTGCCAGCAGCCAAGATATCGCAGGGACCACTGAAGCTTTCTTT. This encodes CASSQDIAGTTEAFF. This chain uses TRBV3-1 with TRBJ1-1; D is perhaps TRBD1 (5 bases). There are 15 residues in the CDR3. V was cut by 0 bases and J by 4 bases, with 12 bases left in between. Germline V gives CDR1 LGHDT, CDR2 YNNKEL (reference sequence).

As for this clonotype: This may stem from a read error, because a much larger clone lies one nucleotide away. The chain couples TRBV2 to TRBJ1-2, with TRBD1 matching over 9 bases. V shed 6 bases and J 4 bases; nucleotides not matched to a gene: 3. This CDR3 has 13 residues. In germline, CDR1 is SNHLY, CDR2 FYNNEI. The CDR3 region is CASRSQGAYGYTF. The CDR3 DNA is TGTGCCAGCAGATCACAGGGGGCCTATGGCTACACCTTC.

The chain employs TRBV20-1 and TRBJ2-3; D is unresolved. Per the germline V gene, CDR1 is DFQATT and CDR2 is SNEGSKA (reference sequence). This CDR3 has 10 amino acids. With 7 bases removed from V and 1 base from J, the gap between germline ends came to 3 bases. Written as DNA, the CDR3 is TGCAGTGGGGGCACAGATACGCAGTATTTT. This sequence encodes CSGGTDTQYF.

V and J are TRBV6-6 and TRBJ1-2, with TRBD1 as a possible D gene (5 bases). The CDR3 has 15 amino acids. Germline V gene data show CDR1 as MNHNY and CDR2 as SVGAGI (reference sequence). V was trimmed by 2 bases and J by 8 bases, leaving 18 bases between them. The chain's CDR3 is CASSYAGTGNLGYTF. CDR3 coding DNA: TGTGCCAGCAGTTACGCCGGGACGGGGAATCTGGGCTACACCTTC.

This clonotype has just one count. CDR3 region: CASSLGPRQFF. CDR3 nucleotides: TGTGCCAGCAGTTTAGGTCCTCGGCAGTTCTTC. The chain uses TRBV27 and TRBJ2-1; no reliable D call. Germline-derived CDR1 and CDR2 are MNHEY and SMNVEV (reference sequence). Between the trimmed V and J ends, which lost 2 bases and 12 bases, there was a span of 8 bases. The CDR3 contains 11 residues.

CDR3 DNA sequence: TGTGCCAGCAGTTTAGTGGCGGGTAAGAACAGGGAAGCTTTCTTT. Encoded protein: CASSLVAGKNREAFF. The V and J genes are TRBV12-3 or TRBV12-4 and TRBJ1-1, with a tentative D call TRBD1 (5 bases). The CDR3 has 15 amino acids. Trimming stripped 1 base from V and 8 bases from J, with 17 bases between.

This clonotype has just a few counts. The DNA for the CDR3 is TGTGCCAGCAGCCAAGCCAGGGGTGGGGCCAACGTCCTGACTTTC. Its translation: CASSQARGGANVLTF. The genes are TRBV3-1 and TRBJ2-6; weak D call: TRBD1 (6 bases). The CDR3 runs 15 residues. Trimming took 1 base from V and 3 from J, leaving 7 bases between them. CDR1 LGHDT and CDR2 YNNKEL come from the germline V gene (reference sequence).

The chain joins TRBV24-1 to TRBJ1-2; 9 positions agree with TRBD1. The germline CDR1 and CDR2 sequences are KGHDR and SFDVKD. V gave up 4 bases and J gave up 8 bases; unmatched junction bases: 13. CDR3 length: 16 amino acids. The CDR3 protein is CATSEHPGQGLQGYTF. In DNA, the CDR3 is TGTGCCACCAGTGAGCATCCGGGACAGGGATTGCAAGGCTACACCTTC.

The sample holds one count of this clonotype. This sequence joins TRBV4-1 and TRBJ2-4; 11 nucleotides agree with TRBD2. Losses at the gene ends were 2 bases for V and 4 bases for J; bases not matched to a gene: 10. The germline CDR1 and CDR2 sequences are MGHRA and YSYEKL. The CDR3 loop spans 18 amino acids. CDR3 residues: CASSQPIASGRNKNIQYF. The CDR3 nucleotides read TGCGCCAGCAGCCAACCTATCGCTAGCGGGAGGAATAAAAACATTCAGTACTTC.

The CDR3: CASSQVATRGYEQYF. The CDR3 nucleotides are TGCGCCAGCAGCCAAGTAGCGACGAGAGGCTACGAGCAGTACTTC. V usage is TRBV4-1 and J usage is TRBJ2-7; maybe TRBD2 (5 bases). V was clipped by 1 base and J by 3 bases, with 13 bases between them. The CDR3 contains 15 residues. CDR1 is MGHRA, CDR2 YSYEKL, per germline.

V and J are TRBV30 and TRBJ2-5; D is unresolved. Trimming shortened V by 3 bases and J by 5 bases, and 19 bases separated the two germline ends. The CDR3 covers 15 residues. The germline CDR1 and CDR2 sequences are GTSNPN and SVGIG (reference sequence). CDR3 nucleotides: TGTGCCTGGAGCTCTAAGAGAGCCGGGCGGGAGACCCAGTACTTC. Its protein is CAWSSKRAGRETQYF.

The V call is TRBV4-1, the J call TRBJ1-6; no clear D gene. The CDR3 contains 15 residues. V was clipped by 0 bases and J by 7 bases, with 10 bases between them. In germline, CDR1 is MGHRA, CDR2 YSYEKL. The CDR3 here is CASSQDRHINSPLHF. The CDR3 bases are TGCGCCAGCAGCCAAGATCGACATATAAATTCACCCCTCCACTTT.